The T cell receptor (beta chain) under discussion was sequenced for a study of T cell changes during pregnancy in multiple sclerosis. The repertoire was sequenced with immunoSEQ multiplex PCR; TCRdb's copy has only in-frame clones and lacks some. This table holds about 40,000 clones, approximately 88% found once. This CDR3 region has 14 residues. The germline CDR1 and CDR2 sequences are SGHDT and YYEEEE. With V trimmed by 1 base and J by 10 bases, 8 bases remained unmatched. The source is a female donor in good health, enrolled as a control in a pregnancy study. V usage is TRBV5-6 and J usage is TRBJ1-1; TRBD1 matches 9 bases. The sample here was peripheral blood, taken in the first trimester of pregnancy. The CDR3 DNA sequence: TGTGCCAGCAGCTTGCGACAGGGGGGGAAGGGAGCTTTCTTT. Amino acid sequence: CASSLRQGGKGAFF.